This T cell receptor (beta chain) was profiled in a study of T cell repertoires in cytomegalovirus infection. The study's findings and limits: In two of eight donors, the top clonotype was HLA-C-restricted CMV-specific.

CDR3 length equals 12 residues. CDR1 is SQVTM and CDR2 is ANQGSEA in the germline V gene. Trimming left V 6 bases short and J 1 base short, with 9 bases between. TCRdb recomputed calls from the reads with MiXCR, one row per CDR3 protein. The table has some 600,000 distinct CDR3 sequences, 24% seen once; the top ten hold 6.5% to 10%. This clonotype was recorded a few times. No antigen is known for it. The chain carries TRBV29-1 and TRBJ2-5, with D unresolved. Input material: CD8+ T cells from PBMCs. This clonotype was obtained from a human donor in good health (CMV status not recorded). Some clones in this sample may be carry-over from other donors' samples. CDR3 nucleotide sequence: TGCAGCGTACGGGTCCTCCAAGAGACCCAGTACTTC. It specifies CSVRVLQETQYF.